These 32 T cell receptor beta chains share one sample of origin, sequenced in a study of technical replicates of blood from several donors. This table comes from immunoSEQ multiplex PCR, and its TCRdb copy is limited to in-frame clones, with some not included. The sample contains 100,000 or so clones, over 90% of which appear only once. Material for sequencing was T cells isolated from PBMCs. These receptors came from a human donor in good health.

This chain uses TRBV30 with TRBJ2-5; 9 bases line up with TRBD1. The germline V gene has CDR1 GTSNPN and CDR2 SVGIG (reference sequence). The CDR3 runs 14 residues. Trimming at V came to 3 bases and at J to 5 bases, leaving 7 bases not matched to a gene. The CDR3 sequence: CAWSSAGQGETQYF. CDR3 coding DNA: TGTGCCTGGAGCTCCGCCGGACAGGGGGAGACCCAGTACTTC.

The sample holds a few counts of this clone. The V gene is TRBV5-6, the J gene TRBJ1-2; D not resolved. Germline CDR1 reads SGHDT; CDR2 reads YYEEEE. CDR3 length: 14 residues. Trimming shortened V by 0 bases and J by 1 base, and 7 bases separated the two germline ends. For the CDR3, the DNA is TGTGCCAGCAGCTTGGTAGAGGGTAACTATGGCTACACCTTC. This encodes CASSLVEGNYGYTF.

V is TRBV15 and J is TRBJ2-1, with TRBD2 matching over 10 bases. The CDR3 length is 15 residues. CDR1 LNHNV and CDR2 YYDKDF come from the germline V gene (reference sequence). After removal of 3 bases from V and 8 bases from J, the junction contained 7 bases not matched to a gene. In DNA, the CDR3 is TGTGCCACCAGCAGTTCCCTAGCGGGGGTCGATGAGCAGTTCTTC. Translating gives CATSSSLAGVDEQFF.

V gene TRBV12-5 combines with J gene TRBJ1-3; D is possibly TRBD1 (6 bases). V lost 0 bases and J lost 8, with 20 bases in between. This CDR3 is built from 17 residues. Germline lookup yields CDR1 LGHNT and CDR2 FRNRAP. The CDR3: CASGLVYQPGTLYTIYF. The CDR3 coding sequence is TGTGCTAGTGGTTTGGTATACCAACCTGGGACATTGTACACCATATATTTT.

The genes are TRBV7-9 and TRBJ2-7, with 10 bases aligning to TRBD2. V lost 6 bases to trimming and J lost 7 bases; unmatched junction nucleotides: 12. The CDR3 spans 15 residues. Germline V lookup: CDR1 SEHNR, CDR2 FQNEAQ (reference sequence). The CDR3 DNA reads TGTGCCAGCAGTAAAACACAGACTAGCGGGCCTGAGCAGTACTTC. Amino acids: CASSKTQTSGPEQYF. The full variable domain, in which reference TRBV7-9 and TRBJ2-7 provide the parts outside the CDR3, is DTGVSQNPRHKITKRGQNVTFRCDPISEHNRLYWYRQTLGQGPEFLTYFQNEAQLEKSRLLSDRFSAERPKGSFSTLEIQRTEQGDSAMYLCASSKTQTSGPEQYFGPGTRLTVT.

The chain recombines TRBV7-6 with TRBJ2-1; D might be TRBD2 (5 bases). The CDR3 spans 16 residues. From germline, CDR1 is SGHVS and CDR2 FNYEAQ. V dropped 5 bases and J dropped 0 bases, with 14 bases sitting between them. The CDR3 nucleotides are TGTGCCAGCAGCCCCGATCTGAGCGGCTCCTACAATGAGCAGTTCTTC. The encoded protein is CASSPDLSGSYNEQFF.

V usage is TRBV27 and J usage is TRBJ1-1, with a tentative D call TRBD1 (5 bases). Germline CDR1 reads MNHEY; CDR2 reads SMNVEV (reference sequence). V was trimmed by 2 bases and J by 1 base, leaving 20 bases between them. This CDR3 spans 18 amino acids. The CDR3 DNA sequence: TGTGCCAGCAGTTTACTTCCGACAACCGGCAGGGCGAACACTGAAGCTTTCTTT. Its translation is CASSLLPTTGRANTEAFF.

The CDR3 protein is CASSLQGTNTGELFF. The CDR3 DNA follows: TGTGCCAGCAGCCTACAGGGTACGAACACCGGGGAGCTGTTTTTT. V gene TRBV5-6 combines with J gene TRBJ2-2; possibly TRBD1 for D (6 bases). Trimming removed 4 bases from V and 0 bases from J, with 10 bases in between. The CDR3 loop spans 15 amino acids. Looked up from germline, CDR1 is SGHDT and CDR2 is YYEEEE.

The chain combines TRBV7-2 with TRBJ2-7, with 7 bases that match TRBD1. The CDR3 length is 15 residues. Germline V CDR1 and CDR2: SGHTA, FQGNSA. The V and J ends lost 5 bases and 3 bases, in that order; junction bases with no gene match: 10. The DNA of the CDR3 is TGTGCCAGCAGCCAAATACAGGGACAGTTCTACGAGCAGTACTTC. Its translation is CASSQIQGQFYEQYF.

CDR3 sequence: CASSINRSYGYTF. CDR3 nucleotide sequence: TGTGCCAGCAGCATCAACAGGAGCTATGGCTACACCTTC. V and J are TRBV11-2 and TRBJ1-2; TRBD1 might be the D (5 bases). CDR3 size: 13 residues. V was trimmed by 5 bases and J by 4 bases, leaving 11 bases between them. Germline V gene sequence: CDR1 SGHAT, CDR2 FQNNGV.

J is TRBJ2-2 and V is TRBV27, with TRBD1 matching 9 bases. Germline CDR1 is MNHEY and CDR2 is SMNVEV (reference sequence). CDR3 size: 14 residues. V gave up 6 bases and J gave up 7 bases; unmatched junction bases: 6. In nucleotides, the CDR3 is TGTGCCAGCAGCCCGGGACAGGGAGTCGGGGAGCTGTTTTTT. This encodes CASSPGQGVGELFF.

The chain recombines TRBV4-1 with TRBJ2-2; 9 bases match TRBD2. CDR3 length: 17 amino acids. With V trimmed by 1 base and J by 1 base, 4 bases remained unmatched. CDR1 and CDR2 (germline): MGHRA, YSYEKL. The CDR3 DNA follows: TGCGCCAGCAGCCAAGGGGCGGGAGGGAGGAACACCGGGGAGCTGTTTTTT. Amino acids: CASSQGAGGRNTGELFF.

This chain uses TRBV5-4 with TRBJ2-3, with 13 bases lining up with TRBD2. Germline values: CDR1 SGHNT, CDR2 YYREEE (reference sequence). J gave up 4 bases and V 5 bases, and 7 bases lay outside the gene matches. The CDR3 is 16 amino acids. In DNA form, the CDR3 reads TGTGCCAGCAGTAGGACTAGCGGGAGCGGGGCAGATACGCAGTATTTT. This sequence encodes CASSRTSGSGADTQYF.

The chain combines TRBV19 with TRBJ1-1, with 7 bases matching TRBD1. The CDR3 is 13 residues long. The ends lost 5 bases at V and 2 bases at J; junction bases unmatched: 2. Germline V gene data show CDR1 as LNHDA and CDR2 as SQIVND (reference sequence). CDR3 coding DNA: TGTGCCAGTAGTCAGGGGGTCAACACTGAAGCTTTCTTT. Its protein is CASSQGVNTEAFF.

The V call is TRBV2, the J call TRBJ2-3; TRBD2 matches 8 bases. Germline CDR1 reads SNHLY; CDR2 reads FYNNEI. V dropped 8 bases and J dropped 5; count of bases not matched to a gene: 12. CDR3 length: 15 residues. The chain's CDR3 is CASGAGGALRDTQYF. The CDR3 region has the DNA TGTGCCAGCGGGGCGGGGGGCGCCTTACGAGATACGCAGTATTTT.

Here the CDR3 reads CASSSSGPYYEQYF. The CDR3 DNA follows: TGCGCCAGCAGCTCCTCAGGGCCCTACTACGAGCAGTACTTC. The chain uses TRBV5-1 and TRBJ2-7; D perhaps matches TRBD1 (5 bases). V lost 3 bases and J lost 3, with 13 bases in between. CDR1 SGHRS and CDR2 YFSETQ come from the germline V gene. The CDR3 totals 14 residues.

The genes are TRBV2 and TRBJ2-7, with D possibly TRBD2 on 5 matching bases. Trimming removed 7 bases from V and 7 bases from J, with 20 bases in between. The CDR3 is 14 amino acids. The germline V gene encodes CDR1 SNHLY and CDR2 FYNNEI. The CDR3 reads CASTDYRRSREQYF. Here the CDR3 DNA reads TGTGCCAGCACCGACTACCGAAGAAGTAGGGAGCAGTACTTC.

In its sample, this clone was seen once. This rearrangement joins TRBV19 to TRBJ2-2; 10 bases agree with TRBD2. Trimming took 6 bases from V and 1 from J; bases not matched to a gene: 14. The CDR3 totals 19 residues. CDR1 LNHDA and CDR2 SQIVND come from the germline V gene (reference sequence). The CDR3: CASRSGRLEREGNTGELFF. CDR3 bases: TGTGCCAGTAGAAGCGGTCGGTTAGAGCGGGAGGGGAACACCGGGGAGCTGTTTTTT.

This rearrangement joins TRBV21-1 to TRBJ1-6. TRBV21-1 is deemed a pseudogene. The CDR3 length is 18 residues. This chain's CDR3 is CASSKEEVEAGCYSPLHF. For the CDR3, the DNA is TGTGCCAGCAGCAAAGAGGAGGTGGAGGCTGGCTGTTATTCACCCCTCCACTTT.

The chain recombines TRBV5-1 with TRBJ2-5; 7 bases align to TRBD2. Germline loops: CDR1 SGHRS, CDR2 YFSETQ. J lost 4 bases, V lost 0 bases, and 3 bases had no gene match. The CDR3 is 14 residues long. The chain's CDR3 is CASSLGTSPETQYF. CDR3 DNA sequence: TGCGCCAGCAGCTTGGGGACTAGTCCAGAGACCCAGTACTTC.

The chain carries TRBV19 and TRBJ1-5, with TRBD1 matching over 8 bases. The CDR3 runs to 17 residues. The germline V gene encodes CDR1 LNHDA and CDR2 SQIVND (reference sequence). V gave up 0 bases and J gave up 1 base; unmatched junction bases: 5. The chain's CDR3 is CASSIDLRTGSNQPQHF. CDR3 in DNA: TGTGCCAGTAGTATAGATCTTAGGACAGGGAGCAATCAGCCCCAGCATTTT.

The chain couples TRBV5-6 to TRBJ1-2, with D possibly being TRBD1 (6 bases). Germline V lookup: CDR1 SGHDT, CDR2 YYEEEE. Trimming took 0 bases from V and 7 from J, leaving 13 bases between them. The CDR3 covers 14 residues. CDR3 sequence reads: CASSLGSGDGGYTF. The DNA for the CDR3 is TGTGCCAGCAGCTTGGGCTCAGGGGATGGTGGCTACACCTTC.

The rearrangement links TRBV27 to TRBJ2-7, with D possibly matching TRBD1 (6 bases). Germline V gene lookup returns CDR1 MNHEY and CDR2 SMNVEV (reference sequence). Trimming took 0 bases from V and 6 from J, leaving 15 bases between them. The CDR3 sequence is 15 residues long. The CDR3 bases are TGTGCCAGCAGTTTATCTGCTAGTTGGGGGCGCGAGCAGTACTTC. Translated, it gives CASSLSASWGREQYF.

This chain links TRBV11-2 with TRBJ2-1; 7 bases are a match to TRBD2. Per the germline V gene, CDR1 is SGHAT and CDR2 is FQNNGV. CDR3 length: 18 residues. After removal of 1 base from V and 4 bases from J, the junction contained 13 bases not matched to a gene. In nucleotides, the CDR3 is TGTGCCAGCAGCTTAGCGGATAGCGGGCGCACCTTATACAATGAGCAGTTCTTC. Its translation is CASSLADSGRTLYNEQFF.

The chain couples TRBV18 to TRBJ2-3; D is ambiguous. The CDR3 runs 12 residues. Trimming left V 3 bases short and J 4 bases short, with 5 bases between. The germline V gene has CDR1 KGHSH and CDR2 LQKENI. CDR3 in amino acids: CASSPFSDTQYF. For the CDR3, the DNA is TGTGCCAGCTCACCCTTTTCAGATACGCAGTATTTT.

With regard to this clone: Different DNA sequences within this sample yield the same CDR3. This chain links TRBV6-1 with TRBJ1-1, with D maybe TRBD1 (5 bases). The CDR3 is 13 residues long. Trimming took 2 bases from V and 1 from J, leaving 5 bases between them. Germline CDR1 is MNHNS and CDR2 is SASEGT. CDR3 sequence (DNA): TGTGCCAGCAGTGAAAGGGGGAACACTGAAGCTTTCTTT. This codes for CASSERGNTEAFF.

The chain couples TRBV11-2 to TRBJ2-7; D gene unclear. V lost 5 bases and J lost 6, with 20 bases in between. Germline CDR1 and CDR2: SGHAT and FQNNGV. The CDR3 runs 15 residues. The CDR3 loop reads CASSPIVGKASEQYF. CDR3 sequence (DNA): TGTGCCAGCAGCCCGATCGTGGGCAAGGCGAGCGAGCAGTACTTC.

The CDR3, as DNA: TGTGCCAGCAGGGGAATCAAGGATACGCAGTATTTT. Its translation is CASRGIKDTQYF. The V gene is TRBV19, the J gene TRBJ2-3, with D possibly being TRBD1 (6 bases). Germline-derived CDR1 and CDR2 are LNHDA and SQIVND (reference sequence). V was cut by 9 bases and J by 6 bases, with 13 bases left in between. There are 12 residues in the CDR3.

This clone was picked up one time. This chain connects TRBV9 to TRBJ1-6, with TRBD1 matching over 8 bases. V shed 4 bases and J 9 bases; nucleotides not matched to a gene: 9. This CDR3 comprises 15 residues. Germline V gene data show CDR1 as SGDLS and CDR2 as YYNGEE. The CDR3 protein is CASSSQDREGSPLHF. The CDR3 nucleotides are TGTGCCAGCAGCTCCCAGGACAGGGAGGGTTCACCCCTCCACTTT.

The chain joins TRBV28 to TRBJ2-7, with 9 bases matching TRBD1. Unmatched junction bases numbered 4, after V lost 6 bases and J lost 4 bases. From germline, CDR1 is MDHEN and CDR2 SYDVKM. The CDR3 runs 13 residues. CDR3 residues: CASSRGQGYEQYF. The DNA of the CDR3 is TGTGCCAGCAGCCGAGGACAGGGGTACGAGCAGTACTTC.

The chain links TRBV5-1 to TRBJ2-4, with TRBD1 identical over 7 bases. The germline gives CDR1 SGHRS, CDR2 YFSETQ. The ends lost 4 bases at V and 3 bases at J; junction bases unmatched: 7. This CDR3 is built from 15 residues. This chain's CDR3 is CASSPGDRDKNIQYF. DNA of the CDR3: TGCGCCAGCAGCCCAGGGGACAGAGACAAAAACATTCAGTACTTC.

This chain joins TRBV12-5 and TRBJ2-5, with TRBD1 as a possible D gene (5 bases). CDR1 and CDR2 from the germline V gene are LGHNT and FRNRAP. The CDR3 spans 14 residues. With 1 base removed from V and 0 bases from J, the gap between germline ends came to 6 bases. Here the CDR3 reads CASGLGQYQETQYF. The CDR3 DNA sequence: TGTGCTAGTGGTTTGGGACAGTACCAAGAGACCCAGTACTTC.